Reported below is one T cell receptor (beta chain). The target antigen is unknown. These data come from a study of vaccination effects on CD4 cells after COVID-19. Whole-study context: Antigen-specific CD4+ T cells were expanded with viral peptide pools in the ViraFEST assay before sequencing. Participants received two doses of either the BNT162b2 or mRNA-1273 vaccine.

Upon completion of roughly ten days in culture, CD4+ T cells were isolated. Fresh IL-2-containing medium replaced half the medium on days 3 and 7. Study-level points and caveats: Nearly all vaccine-induced clones in healthy recipients recognized only SARS-CoV-2.

Some clones are missing from TCRdb's copy, which holds only in-frame ones; the method was immunoSEQ multiplex PCR. The data contain more than 45,000 clones, about 83% of them seen just once; the ten biggest clones take up 2.5% to 3.5%. The CDR3 sequence is 15 residues long. Germline loops: CDR1 SGHDT, CDR2 YYEEEE. V was clipped by 1 base and J by 3 bases; unmatched bases: 7. This material consisted of CD4+ T cells from PBMCs cultured without peptide, taken before COVID-19 vaccination. This clonotype was sampled from a human donor who received a COVID-19 vaccine. V gene TRBV5-6 combines with J gene TRBJ2-7; 7 positions match TRBD1. CDR3 sequence: CASSLYPTGDYEQYV. CDR3 nucleotide sequence: TGTGCCAGCAGCTTGTATCCCACAGGGGACTACGAGCAGTACGTC.